This T cell receptor beta chain was identified during a study of T cell changes during pregnancy in multiple sclerosis. In this sample, this clone turned up once. Clones were sequenced by immunoSEQ multiplex PCR, and TCRdb holds only the in-frame ones, with some missing. The sample has 85,000 to 120,000 clones, less than 95% seen once. With 5 bases clipped from V and 11 bases from J, the junction kept 11 bases outside the gene matches. Germline CDR1 is GTSNPN and CDR2 is SVGIG (reference sequence). The CDR3 loop spans 13 amino acids. The rearrangement uses TRBV30 and TRBJ1-1, with TRBD1 matching over 10 bases. This TCR was recovered from a female donor with multiple sclerosis, enrolled in a pregnancy study. Sequenced material: peripheral blood, taken after pregnancy. CDR3 sequence reads: CAWAPGQGSLAFF. In nucleotides, the CDR3 is TGTGCCTGGGCACCGGGACAGGGGTCATTGGCTTTCTTT.